The 5 T cell receptor beta chains below come from one sample, sequenced in a study of Ad26.COV2.S vaccination and SARS-CoV-2 variants. Treatment: 15 to 20 received Ad26.COV2.S at low or high dose, single or two shots; about 5 received placebo; per-sample allocation not given. On day 63 after the first injection, vaccine and placebo recipients gave samples. Sequencing was performed with immunoSEQ multiplex PCR; in TCRdb, only in-frame clones are kept and a portion is missing. This sample has hundreds of thousands of clones, with 89% found just once. This specimen consisted of peripheral blood, obtained in a trial of Ad26.COV2.S vaccine versus placebo. Receptors were obtained from a person aged 18-60 years who received the Ad26.COV2.S COVID-19 vaccine or a placebo.

This clone was seen only a few times. This chain uses TRBV27 with TRBJ1-5; D not certain. V was cut by 9 bases and J by 5 bases, with 17 bases left in between. CDR3 length: 14 amino acids. Germline V gives CDR1 MNHEY, CDR2 SMNVEV (reference sequence). CDR3 sequence: CASSQKETDQPQHF. The CDR3 DNA is TGTGCCAGTAGCCAGAAGGAGACCGATCAGCCCCAGCATTTT.

This clone was recorded once. The rearrangement joins TRBV19 to TRBJ2-3; D could derive from TRBD1 or TRBD2 (5 bases each). The germline CDR1 and CDR2 sequences are LNHDA and SQIVND (reference sequence). Between the trimmed V and J ends, which lost 6 bases and 2 bases, there was a span of 12 bases. The CDR3 runs 14 residues. This chain's CDR3 is CASSQRTHTDTQYF. CDR3 sequence (DNA): TGTGCCAGTAGCCAGCGGACACACACAGATACGCAGTATTTT.

The gene calls are TRBV7-3 and TRBJ1-4; D ambiguous. Germline V gene data show CDR1 as SGHTA and CDR2 as FQGTGA. CDR3 length: 13 amino acids. Deletions cut 3 bases from V and 11 bases from J, with 13 bases between. DNA of the CDR3: TGTGCCAGCAGCTTGAAGGCCGGGTCGAAACTGTTTTTT. This sequence encodes CASSLKAGSKLFF.

This chain links TRBV2 with TRBJ2-4; D may match TRBD1 or TRBD2 (6 bases each). Germline V lookup: CDR1 SNHLY, CDR2 FYNNEI. Trimming removed 4 bases at V and 3 bases at J, with 16 bases between. This CDR3 has 16 residues. CDR3 in DNA: TGTGCCAGCAGTGGGCGAGGTGGAGGGGGCAAAAACATTCAGTACTTC. It specifies CASSGRGGGGKNIQYF.

This chain links TRBV7-8 with TRBJ1-2, with 10 bases aligning to TRBD1. Trimming took 5 bases from V and 6 from J; bases not matched to a gene: 6. Looked up from germline, CDR1 is SGHVS and CDR2 is FQNEAQ. This CDR3 is 14 amino acids long. The chain's CDR3 is CASSPLGQGHGYTF. The DNA of the CDR3 is TGTGCCAGCAGCCCCCTGGGACAGGGGCATGGCTACACCTTC.